The following is a TCR beta chain sequence with its context. The CDR3 is made up of 14 amino acids. Germline V gene sequence: CDR1 SGDLS, CDR2 YYNGEE. J lost 3 bases, V lost 8 bases, and 3 bases had no gene match. Documented treatment: oral pan-JAK inhibitor, 5-10 mg twice daily. This specimen comes from a study of CD8+ T cells in alopecia areata. Study background: The drug, oral tofacitinib, was given to treated patients at 5 to 10 mg twice daily.

cDNA reverse transcribed from extracted RNA served as the sequencing template. The method was immunoSEQ multiplex PCR; TCRdb's version includes in-frame clones alone and lacks a portion of them. The sample has 150,000 or so clones, about 59% seen once; the top ten hold roughly 15%. V usage is TRBV9 and J usage is TRBJ2-3, with TRBD2 matching over 13 bases. The source of this sequence is a human donor with alopecia areata. This specimen consisted of CD8+ T cells sorted from blood, obtained at week 4, from a patient treated with tofacitinib. The DNA of the CDR3 is TGTGCCAGTCAGACTAGCGGGGGGACAGATACGCAGTATTTT. It is translated as CASQTSGGTDTQYF.